The entry below gives a single T cell receptor beta chain sequence along with its context. These data are taken from a study of OX40 agonist ivuxolimab in advanced cancers. About the study: Age averaged around 60 years (range about 23 to 80), and around 78% were male.

The CDR3 totals 15 residues. The germline V gene has CDR1 SGDLS and CDR2 YYNGEE. V lost 4 bases, J lost 0 bases, and 14 bases lay in between. Systemic immunosuppression or autoimmune disease history was grounds to exclude patients. Assay: immunoSEQ multiplex PCR; the TCRdb copy retains only in-frame clones and omits some. The top ten hold 10% of the sample, which has fewer than 55,000 clones, approximately 87% seen once. The input for sequencing was CD4+ or CD8+ T cells sorted from blood, taken in a trial of the OX40 agonist ivuxolimab. This chain uses TRBV9 with TRBJ2-7; D may correspond to TRBD1 or TRBD2 (5 bases each). This TCR derives from an adult with an advanced solid tumor such as melanoma, head and neck, liver or kidney cancer. The CDR3 sequence is CASSPQWDPSYEQYF. The CDR3, as DNA: TGTGCCAGCAGCCCGCAATGGGACCCCTCCTACGAGCAGTACTTC. Full variable domain (rest looked up from reference TRBV9 and TRBJ2-7): DSGVTQTPKHLITATGQRVTLRCSPRSGDLSVYWYQQSLDQGLQFLIQYYNGEERAKGNILERFSAQQFPDLHSELNLSSLELGDSALYFCASSPQWDPSYEQYFGPGTRLTVT.